The clone carrying this T cell receptor beta chain has just one count. Here immunoSEQ multiplex PCR was the method, and the copy in TCRdb shows in-frame clones only, minus some. The data contain 39,000 or so clones, under 95% of them seen just once; the ten biggest clones take up 0.19%. This record comes from a study of monozygotic twins with cystic fibrosis. Germline V CDR1 and CDR2: LNHDA, SQIVND (reference sequence). Trimming removed 3 bases from V and 1 base from J; junction bases left unmatched: 6. The CDR3 is 17 residues long. The chain combines TRBV19 with TRBJ1-5; 10 bases are a match to TRBD1. The TCR comes from a boy aged 2 to 9 with cystic fibrosis. Specimen: blood. CDR3 sequence reads: CASSMGQGTRSNQPQHF. The CDR3 DNA reads TGTGCCAGTAGTATGGGACAGGGGACAAGGAGCAATCAGCCCCAGCATTTT.